These 9 T cell receptor beta chains share one sample of origin, sequenced in a study of regulatory T cells in long-lasting Graves disease. Specified time point: newly diagnosed GD, antithyroid drugs for less than 3 months. PBMC RNA was the source of the TCR library. Construction of the TCR beta libraries employed iRepertoire HTBI primers in conjunction with Arm-PCR of CDR3 regions. TCRdb used MiXCR to reprocess the multiplex PCR reads, holding one entry per CDR3 protein. In the table there are under 500,000 distinct CDR3 sequences, around 15% of which are singletons. The sample was also linked to a second study, of T cells in Graves' hyperthyroidism and ophthalmopathy.

The starting material was peripheral blood mononuclear cells (PBMCs), obtained at new diagnosis, from a patient treated with antithyroid drugs. The receptors originated from a woman aged 25 to 39 with Graves disease.

The sample holds many counts of this clonotype. This sequence joins TRBV25-1 and TRBJ2-1; no firm D call. From germline, CDR1 is MGHDK and CDR2 SYGVNS. The CDR3 spans 16 residues. Trimming shortened V by 3 bases and J by 10 bases, and 22 bases separated the two germline ends. CDR3 protein: CASSDPMGGTMLEQFF. CDR3 coding DNA: TGTGCCAGCAGTGATCCCATGGGCGGTACAATGTTGGAGCAGTTCTTC.

This clonotype has just a few counts. The chain links TRBV7-3 to TRBJ1-1, with D maybe TRBD1 (5 bases). The CDR3 contains 17 residues. Germline assignment: CDR1 SGHTA and CDR2 FQGTGA. Trimming cost V 2 bases and J 3 bases, with 19 bases left between them. The CDR3, as DNA: TGTGCCAGCAGCTTAGTACCAGGAAGGCCGGGGGACACTGAAGCTTTCTTT. It specifies CASSLVPGRPGDTEAFF.

This clonotype appeared many times. This chain links TRBV11-1 with TRBJ1-1, with no clear D. In germline, CDR1 is SGHAT, CDR2 FQDESV (reference sequence). Trimming removed 6 bases at V and 1 base at J, with 12 bases between. This CDR3 region has 14 residues. CDR3 DNA sequence: TGTGCCAGCAGAAGCAGAGATTGGAACACTGAAGCTTTCTTT. Translating it yields CASRSRDWNTEAFF.

This clonotype was detected only a few times. This rearrangement joins TRBV6-1 to TRBJ2-1; a possible D gene is TRBD2 (6 bases). CDR1 is MNHNS and CDR2 is SASEGT in the germline V gene. CDR3 size: 12 residues. V shed 6 bases and J shed 12 bases, with 15 bases lying between them. CDR3 loop: CASSLRVAVQFF. DNA of the CDR3: TGTGCCAGCAGCCTCAGGGTAGCGGTGCAGTTCTTC.

The rearrangement links TRBV19 to TRBJ2-2; 9 bases match TRBD1. This CDR3 comprises 17 residues. With V trimmed by 5 bases and J by 4 bases, 11 bases remained unmatched. Germline V gene sequence: CDR1 LNHDA, CDR2 SQIVND (reference sequence). The CDR3 region has the DNA TGTGCCAGTAGTGTCCGGGACAGGGTAGTCGTCACCGGGGAGCTGTTTTTT. Translation gives CASSVRDRVVVTGELFF.

Many counts were recorded for this clonotype. The genes are TRBV3-1 and TRBJ1-4; D unresolved. The CDR3 runs 13 residues. V lost 3 bases and J 8 bases, leaving 10 bases between the germline ends. Germline CDR1 and CDR2: LGHDT and YNNKEL (reference sequence). DNA of the CDR3: TGTGCCAGCAGCCATGCGCTCGGGGAAAAACTGTTTTTT. Residues: CASSHALGEKLFF. The full variable domain, with the rest looked up from reference TRBV3-1 and TRBJ1-4, is DTAVSQTPKYLVTQMGNDKSIKCEQNLGHDTMYWYKQDSKKFLKIMFSYNNKELIINETVPNRFSPKSPDKAHLNLHINSLELGDSAVYFCASSHALGEKLFFGSGTQLSVL.

The chain couples TRBV7-9 to TRBJ2-1; 7 bases align to TRBD2. Per germline, CDR1 SEHNR and CDR2 FQNEAQ (reference sequence). The V segment lost 1 base and the J segment 12 bases; nucleotides outside the gene matches: 9. The CDR3 is 14 amino acids. The CDR3 sequence: CASSLVSAGVVQFF. Here the CDR3 DNA reads TGTGCCAGCAGCTTAGTATCGGCGGGAGTTGTGCAGTTCTTC.

V gene TRBV6-1 combines with J gene TRBJ2-7, with 9 bases matching TRBD2. Germline-derived CDR1 and CDR2 are MNHNS and SASEGT. This CDR3 comprises 14 residues. J gave up 3 bases and V 6 bases, and 6 bases lay outside the gene matches. The CDR3 loop is CASSPSGVNYEQYF. In DNA form, the CDR3 reads TGTGCCAGCAGCCCTAGCGGGGTGAACTACGAGCAGTACTTC.

On this clonotype: This may be a read error, as it is one base from a much larger clone. The genes are TRBV12-3 or TRBV12-4 and TRBJ1-1; 8 bases are shared with TRBD1. The CDR3 length is 16 residues. With 3 bases clipped from V and 6 bases from J, the junction kept 12 bases outside the gene matches. The CDR3 nucleotides read TGTGCCAGCAGTTTTGCAGGGGGCGCGGATCAGCCTGAAGCTTTCTTT. This gives the protein CASSFAGGADQPEAFF.